This T cell receptor (beta chain) was captured by sequencing in a study of T cells in Graves' hyperthyroidism and ophthalmopathy. Study-wide findings and caveats: Blood held most thyroid clonotypes expanded above 0.001 frequency.

CDR1 and CDR2 from the germline V gene are SGHDT and YYEEEE. Trimming took off 0 bases at V and 3 bases at J, with 14 bases between the two ends. The CDR3 is 16 residues long. This clonotype was picked up a small number of times. Its antigen is not identified. Being one base from a much bigger clone, this may be a read error. RNA transcripts gave rise to amplified TCR beta CDR3 regions. Using the HTBI primer set, a first-round RT-PCR was run on the TCR CDR3. One entry per CDR3 protein, called by TCRdb with MiXCR from the multiplex PCR reads. The data hold some 460,000 distinct CDR3 sequences, with less than 20% observed a single time.

The receptor was derived from a young woman with Graves' hyperthyroidism. The sample consisted of blood. This chain links TRBV5-6 with TRBJ2-3, with a tentative D call TRBD2 (6 bases). This CDR3 reads CASSLELRRGTDTQYF. Here the CDR3 DNA reads TGTGCCAGCAGCTTGGAGCTGCGGAGGGGAACAGATACGCAGTATTTT. Full variable domain (outside the CDR3, taken from reference TRBV5-6 and TRBJ2-3): DAGVTQSPTHLIKTRGQQVTLRCSPKSGHDTVSWYQQALGQGPQFIFQYYEEEERQRGNFPDRFSGHQFPNYSSELNVNALLLGDSALYLCASSLELRRGTDTQYFGPGTRLTVL.